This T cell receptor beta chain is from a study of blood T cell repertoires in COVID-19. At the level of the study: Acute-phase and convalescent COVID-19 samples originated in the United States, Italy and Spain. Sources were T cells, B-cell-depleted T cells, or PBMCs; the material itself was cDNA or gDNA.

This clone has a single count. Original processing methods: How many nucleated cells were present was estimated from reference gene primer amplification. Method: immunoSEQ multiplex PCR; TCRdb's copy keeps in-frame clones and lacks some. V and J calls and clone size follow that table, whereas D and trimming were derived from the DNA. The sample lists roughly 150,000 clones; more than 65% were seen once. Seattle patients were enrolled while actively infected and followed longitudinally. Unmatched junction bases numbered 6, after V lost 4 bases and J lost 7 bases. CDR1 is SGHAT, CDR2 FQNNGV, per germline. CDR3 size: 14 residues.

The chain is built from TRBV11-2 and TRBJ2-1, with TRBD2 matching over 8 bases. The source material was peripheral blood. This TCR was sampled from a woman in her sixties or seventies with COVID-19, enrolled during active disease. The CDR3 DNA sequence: TGTGCCAGCAGCTCAAGCGGGAGAGCTAATGAGCAGTTCTTC. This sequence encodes CASSSSGRANEQFF.